A single sample gave rise to the 13 T cell receptor beta chains below, sequenced in a study of T cell responses to AZD1222 COVID-19 vaccine (dated by TCRdb to about 2021). The sample's time point label, decoded: baseline before first vaccination. Reading the label with the study, this specimen's treatment or condition is: meningococcal conjugate vaccine given as trial control. The library was made by the immunoSEQ multiplex PCR assay. This is the immuneACCESS table as TCRdb keeps it, with only in-frame sequences that have V and J called. A part of the clones is gone; compared with another copy, unresolved V genes explain less than half, and the rest is unexplained. For this sample the table gives about 110,000 clones, of which roughly 90% were detected only once. The ten biggest clones cover over 3% of the sample. The material was peripheral blood, obtained on day 0 of MenACWY control vaccination. Receptors were obtained from an adult in good health.

This clone was found a few times. The genes are TRBV19 and TRBJ2-1; D perhaps matches TRBD2 (6 bases). V was trimmed by 7 bases and J by 2 bases, leaving 15 bases between them. The CDR3 extends over 15 amino acids. Germline V gives CDR1 LNHDA, CDR2 SQIVND (reference sequence). CDR3 in DNA: TGTGCCAGTACCCGGACTACCACCACCTACAATGAGCAGTTCTTC. This encodes CASTRTTTTYNEQFF.

The chain uses TRBV3-1 (or the pseudogene TRBV3-2) and TRBJ1-2; 9 bases match TRBD1. V lost 5 bases, J lost 4 bases, and 2 bases stayed unmatched. This CDR3 has 13 amino acids. CDR1 LGHDT and CDR2 YNNKEL come from the germline V gene (reference sequence). CDR3 region: CASSADRGYGYTF. The CDR3 nucleotides are TGTGCCAGCAGCGCGGACAGGGGCTATGGCTACACCTTC.

The rearrangement uses TRBV6-5 and TRBJ1-4; D ambiguous. The germline CDR1 and CDR2 sequences are MNHEY and SVGAGI. Trimming took 0 bases from V and 5 from J, leaving 7 bases between them. The CDR3 loop spans 14 amino acids. The CDR3 DNA is TGTGCCAGCAGTTACTCGAACAGCAATGAAAAACTGTTTTTT. It specifies CASSYSNSNEKLFF.

The genes are TRBV10-3 and TRBJ1-1; 7 bases line up with TRBD1. Germline V gene sequence: CDR1 ENHRY, CDR2 SYGVKD. V trimming: 11 bases; J trimming: 0 bases; junction bases outside the gene matches: 9. The CDR3 totals 14 residues. CDR3 sequence reads: CAARQGPMNTEAFF. The DNA of the CDR3 is TGTGCCGCACGACAGGGTCCTATGAACACTGAAGCTTTCTTT.

The V and J genes are TRBV18 and TRBJ1-2; 9 nucleotides match TRBD1. From germline, CDR1 is KGHSH and CDR2 LQKENI. Trimming removed 2 bases from V and 6 bases from J; junction bases left unmatched: 13. The CDR3 length is 17 residues. CDR3 in amino acids: CASSPYASPGQGHGYTF. CDR3 DNA: TGTGCCAGCTCACCATACGCATCTCCGGGACAGGGCCATGGCTACACCTTC.

This chain connects TRBV7-2 to TRBJ2-7, with D uncertain. The CDR3 consists of 14 residues. In germline, CDR1 is SGHTA, CDR2 FQGNSA. V lost 1 base to trimming and J lost 3 bases, with 10 bases between them. This CDR3 is CASSLDASYYEQYF. In DNA, the CDR3 is TGTGCCAGCAGCTTAGACGCCAGCTACTACGAGCAGTACTTC.

The chain is built from TRBV6-1 and TRBJ1-6; D might be TRBD1 (6 bases). Trimming removed 2 bases at V and 6 bases at J, with 14 bases between. The CDR3 is 16 amino acids. CDR1 and CDR2 from the germline V gene are MNHNS and SASEGT. CDR3 DNA sequence: TGTGCCAGCAGTGAACAGGGGCAACTTACTAATTCACCCCTCCACTTT. Amino acid sequence: CASSEQGQLTNSPLHF.

The chain recombines TRBV30 with TRBJ1-1; 7 positions agree with TRBD1. The ends lost 3 bases at V and 1 base at J; junction bases unmatched: 5. Per germline, CDR1 GTSNPN and CDR2 SVGIG (reference sequence). The CDR3 consists of 14 residues. The CDR3 DNA is TGTGCCTGGAGAAACAGGGACAGGAACACTGAAGCTTTCTTT. The encoded protein is CAWRNRDRNTEAFF. Combining the CDR3 with reference TRBV30 and TRBJ1-1 gives the whole variable domain SQTIHQWPATLVQPVGSPLSLECTVEGTSNPNLYWYRQAAGRGLQLLFYSVGIGQISSEVPQNLSASRPQDRQFILSSKKLLLSDSGFYLCAWRNRDRNTEAFFGQGTRLTVV.

The V call is TRBV6-6, the J call TRBJ1-2, with 7 bases fitting TRBD1. V shed 7 bases, J shed 8 bases, and the junction held 10 bases outside the gene matches. The CDR3 spans 13 residues. In germline, CDR1 is MNHNY, CDR2 SVGAGI (reference sequence). CDR3 DNA sequence: TGTGCCAGCACCTCCTATTACAGGGGAGGCTACACCTTC. It codes for CASTSYYRGGYTF.

A word on this clone: Other DNA sequences in the sample encode the same CDR3. The rearrangement uses TRBV19 and TRBJ2-7; D is undetermined. The V end was cut by 0 bases, the J end by 2 bases, with 17 bases between. Germline values: CDR1 LNHDA, CDR2 SQIVND (reference sequence). This CDR3 contains 17 residues. The CDR3 is CASSIDGLGSPPYEQYF. The CDR3 DNA reads as TGTGCCAGTAGTATAGATGGTCTTGGTAGTCCTCCCTACGAGCAGTACTTC.

V usage is TRBV30 and J usage is TRBJ1-3, with a possible D match to TRBD1 (5 bases). The length of the CDR3 is 14 residues. V was pared by 5 bases and J by 0 bases, with 11 bases between. Germline CDR1 and CDR2: GTSNPN and SVGIG (reference sequence). The CDR3 region has the DNA TGTGCCTGGGGGGGGGTCAACTCTGGAAACACCATATATTTT. As protein: CAWGGVNSGNTIYF.

The V gene is TRBV11-2, the J gene TRBJ1-1; D unresolved. Germline CDR1 reads SGHAT; CDR2 reads FQNNGV. CDR3 length equals 12 residues. V lost 2 bases and J 6 bases, leaving 7 bases between the germline ends. Written as DNA, the CDR3 is TGTGCCAGCAGCTTACCAATACCTGAAGCTTTCTTT. This encodes CASSLPIPEAFF.

The V and J genes are TRBV7-2 and TRBJ2-2, with D unresolved. The germline CDR1 and CDR2 sequences are SGHTA and FQGNSA. This CDR3 has 14 residues. Trimming took 5 bases from V and 0 from J, leaving 7 bases between them. CDR3 sequence reads: CASSLTTNTGELFF. The CDR3 nucleotides read TGTGCCAGCAGCCTGACAACGAACACCGGGGAGCTGTTTTTT.